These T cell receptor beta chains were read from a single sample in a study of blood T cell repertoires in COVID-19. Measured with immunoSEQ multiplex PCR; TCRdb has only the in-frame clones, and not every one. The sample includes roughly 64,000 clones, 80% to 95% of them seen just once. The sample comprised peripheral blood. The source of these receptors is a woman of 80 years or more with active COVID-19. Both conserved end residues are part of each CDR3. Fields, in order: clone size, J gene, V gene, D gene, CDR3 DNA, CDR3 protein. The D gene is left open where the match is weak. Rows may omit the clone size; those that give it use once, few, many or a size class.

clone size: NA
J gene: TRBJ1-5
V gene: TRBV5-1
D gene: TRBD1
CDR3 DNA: TGCGCCAGCAGCGGACGGACAGGGAGAAGCAATCAGCCCCAGCATTTT
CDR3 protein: CASSGRTGRSNQPQHF

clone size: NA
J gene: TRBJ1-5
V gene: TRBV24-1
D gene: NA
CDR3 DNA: TGTGCCACCAGTGATGGGTCAGGACCCCAGCATTTT
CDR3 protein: CATSDGSGPQHF

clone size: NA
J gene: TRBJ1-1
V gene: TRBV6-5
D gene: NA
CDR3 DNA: TGTGCCAGCAGTCTTACGGTGAACACTGAAGCTTTCTTT
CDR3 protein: CASSLTVNTEAFF

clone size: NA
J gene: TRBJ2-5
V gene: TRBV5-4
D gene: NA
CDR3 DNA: TGTGCCAGCAGCTTAATGGCTCAAGAGACCCAGTACTTC
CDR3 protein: CASSLMAQETQYF

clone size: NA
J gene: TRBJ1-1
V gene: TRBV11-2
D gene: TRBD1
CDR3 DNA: TGTGCCAGCAGGTCTTCCCCGACAGGGCACACTGAAGCTTTCTTT
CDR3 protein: CASRSSPTGHTEAFF

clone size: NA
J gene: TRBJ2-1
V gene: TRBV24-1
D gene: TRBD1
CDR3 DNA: TGTGCCACCAGTGATGTTTATCAGGGGGCTGAGAATGAGCAGTTCTTC
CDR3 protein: CATSDVYQGAENEQFF

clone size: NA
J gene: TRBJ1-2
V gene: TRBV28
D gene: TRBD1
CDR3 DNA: TGTGCCAGCAGTTCCCCACCCCGGGGACAGGGACGTAACTATGGCTACACCTTC
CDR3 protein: CASSSPPRGQGRNYGYTF

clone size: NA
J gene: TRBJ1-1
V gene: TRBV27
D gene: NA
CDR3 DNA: TGTGCCAGCAGTACTATTACCCCCTCCAGGGGATCAAGGTCCACTGAAGCTTTCTTT
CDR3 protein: CASSTITPSRGSRSTEAFF

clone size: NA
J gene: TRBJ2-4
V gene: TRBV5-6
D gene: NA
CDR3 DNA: TGTGCCAGCAGCTTGGTGAGGGCGGGGGCCAAAAACATTCAGTACTTC
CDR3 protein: CASSLVRAGAKNIQYF

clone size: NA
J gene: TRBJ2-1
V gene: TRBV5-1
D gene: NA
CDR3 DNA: TGCGCCAGCAGTATTTCTGGGGGGAGTGAGAATGAGCAGTTCTTC
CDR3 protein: CASSISGGSENEQFF

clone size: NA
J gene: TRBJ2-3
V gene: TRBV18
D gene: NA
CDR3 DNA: TGTGCCAGCTGTCCCTCAGTTGTCGACACAGATACGCAGTATTTT
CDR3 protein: CASCPSVVDTDTQYF

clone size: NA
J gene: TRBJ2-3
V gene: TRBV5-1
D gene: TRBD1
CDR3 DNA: TGCGCCAGCAGCGGGGACAGGGGTACAGATACGCAGTATTTT
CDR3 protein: CASSGDRGTDTQYF

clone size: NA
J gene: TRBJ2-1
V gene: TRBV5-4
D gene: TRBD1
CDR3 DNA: TGTGCCAGCAGCTTGGCCCTTTATGGACAGGGTTCCTACAATGAGCAGTTCTTC
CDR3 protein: CASSLALYGQGSYNEQFF

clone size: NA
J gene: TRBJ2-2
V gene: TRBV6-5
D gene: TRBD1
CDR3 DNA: TGTGCCAGCAGCGTGACAGGGGGAGGTAACGGGGAGCTGTTTTTT
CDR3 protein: CASSVTGGGNGELFF

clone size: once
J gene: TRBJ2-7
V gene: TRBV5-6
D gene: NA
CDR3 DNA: TGTGCCAGCAGCTTTACCCCGGCGGGGGAGCAGTACTTC
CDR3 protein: CASSFTPAGEQYF

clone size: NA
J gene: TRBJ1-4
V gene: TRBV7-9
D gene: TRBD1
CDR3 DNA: TGTGCCAGCAGCGCTCGGGACAGGGGAGAGGAAAAACTGTTTTTT
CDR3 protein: CASSARDRGEEKLFF

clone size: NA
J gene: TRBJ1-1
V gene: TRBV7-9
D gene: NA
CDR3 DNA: TGTGCCAGCAGCTTATTCCCGACTGAAGCTTTCTTT
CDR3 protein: CASSLFPTEAFF

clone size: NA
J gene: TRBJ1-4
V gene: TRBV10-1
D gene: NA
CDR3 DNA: TGCGCCAGCAGTGACGGTGATAATGAAAAACTGTTTTTT
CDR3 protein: CASSDGDNEKLFF

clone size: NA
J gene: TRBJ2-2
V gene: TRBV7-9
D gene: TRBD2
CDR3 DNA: TGTGCCAGCAGCTTTAGGCTAGCGGACACCGGGGAGCTGTTTTTT
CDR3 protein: CASSFRLADTGELFF

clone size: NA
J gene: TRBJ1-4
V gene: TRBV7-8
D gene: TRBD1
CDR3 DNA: TGTGCCAGCAGCCCTGGGGGAGGCCGGGACAGGACTAATGAAAAACTGTTTTTT
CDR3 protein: CASSPGGGRDRTNEKLFF